A single sample is the source of the 9 T cell receptor beta chains below, sequenced in a study of T cells in pancreatic ductal adenocarcinoma. Surgery without prior neoadjuvant therapy was the treatment of the selected pancreatic ductal adenocarcinoma patients. The assay was immunoSEQ multiplex PCR, and TCRdb's table has in-frame clones only and misses some. Among about 16,000 clones listed, around 91% were seen once. Sequenced sample: PBMCs. These receptors came from a human donor with pancreatic ductal adenocarcinoma.

This sequence joins TRBV2 and TRBJ1-6; the match to TRBD1 covers 10 bases. The length of the CDR3 is 17 residues. V gave up 6 bases and J gave up 0 bases; unmatched junction bases: 5. The germline CDR1 and CDR2 sequences are SNHLY and FYNNEI. The CDR3 DNA is TGTGCCAGCAGACGGACAGGGGGGAGCTCCTATAATTCACCCCTCCACTTT. Its translation is CASRRTGGSSYNSPLHF.

This CDR3 reads CATSRQASYEQYF. In DNA, the CDR3 is TGTGCCACCAGCAGACAGGCCTCCTACGAGCAGTACTTC. This chain uses TRBV15 with TRBJ2-7; D is undetermined. The V end lost 2 bases, the J end lost 0 bases, and 5 bases lay between the germline ends. CDR1 and CDR2 (germline): LNHNV, YYDKDF (reference sequence). The CDR3 length is 13 residues.

The chain joins TRBV7-2 to TRBJ2-3, with TRBD2 identical over 7 bases. The CDR3 is made up of 16 amino acids. J lost 0 bases, V lost 3 bases, and 6 bases had no gene match. Germline loops: CDR1 SGHTA, CDR2 FQGNSA. The CDR3 nucleotides are TGTGCCAGCAGCTTTCAGCGGGGCCCCAGCACAGATACGCAGTATTTT. Residues: CASSFQRGPSTDTQYF.

The CDR3 DNA sequence: TGTGCCAGCAGCTTAAATCCGGGACAGAACTATGGCTACACCTTC. Protein: CASSLNPGQNYGYTF. The chain carries TRBV7-6 and TRBJ1-2; 7 nucleotides line up with TRBD1. The CDR3 is 15 residues long. The germline CDR1 and CDR2 sequences are SGHVS and FNYEAQ. V shed 2 bases, J shed 2 bases, and the junction held 5 bases outside the gene matches.

The V call is TRBV7-9, the J call TRBJ2-1; 11 bases are shared with TRBD2. V lost 1 base, J lost 11 bases, and 7 bases stayed unmatched. Germline V gene sequence: CDR1 SEHNR, CDR2 FQNEAQ (reference sequence). This CDR3 spans 15 amino acids. The CDR3, as DNA: TGTGCCAGCAGCTTAGGCACTAGCGGGGGATCAAAGCAGTTCTTC. It yields the protein CASSLGTSGGSKQFF.

The chain's CDR3 is CASRPPPGLAGGASYNEQFF. In nucleotides, the CDR3 is TGTGCCAGCAGGCCCCCCCCGGGACTAGCGGGAGGCGCTTCCTACAATGAGCAGTTCTTC. The chain joins TRBV27 to TRBJ2-1, with TRBD2 matching over 15 bases. V dropped 6 bases and J dropped 1; count of bases not matched to a gene: 13. Germline V CDR1 and CDR2: MNHEY, SMNVEV (reference sequence). The CDR3 loop spans 20 amino acids.

This clone was observed a handful of times. V and J are TRBV6-1 and TRBJ1-5; 8 bases map to TRBD1. This CDR3 region has 19 residues. Germline lookup yields CDR1 MNHNS and CDR2 SASEGT. V was clipped by 2 bases and J by 0 bases; unmatched bases: 12. CDR3 bases: TGTGCCAGCAGTGAATTCGGCAGGGGGCTCACATATAGCAATCAGCCCCAGCATTTT. It codes for CASSEFGRGLTYSNQPQHF.

The genes are TRBV30 and TRBJ1-5; D gene unclear. Germline V gives CDR1 GTSNPN, CDR2 SVGIG (reference sequence). V lost 0 bases to trimming and J lost 5 bases, with 8 bases between them. The CDR3 runs 13 residues. CDR3 DNA: TGTGCCTGGAGTGTACAAGACCATCAGCCCCAGCATTTT. Its protein product is CAWSVQDHQPQHF.

The chain uses TRBV7-9 and TRBJ2-3; 9 bases match TRBD1. V trimming: 5 bases; J trimming: 2 bases; junction bases outside the gene matches: 5. The CDR3 extends over 15 amino acids. CDR1 and CDR2 (germline): SEHNR, FQNEAQ (reference sequence). DNA of the CDR3: TGTGCCAGCAGCCATAGGACAGGGGACACAGATACGCAGTATTTT. Encoded protein: CASSHRTGDTDTQYF.